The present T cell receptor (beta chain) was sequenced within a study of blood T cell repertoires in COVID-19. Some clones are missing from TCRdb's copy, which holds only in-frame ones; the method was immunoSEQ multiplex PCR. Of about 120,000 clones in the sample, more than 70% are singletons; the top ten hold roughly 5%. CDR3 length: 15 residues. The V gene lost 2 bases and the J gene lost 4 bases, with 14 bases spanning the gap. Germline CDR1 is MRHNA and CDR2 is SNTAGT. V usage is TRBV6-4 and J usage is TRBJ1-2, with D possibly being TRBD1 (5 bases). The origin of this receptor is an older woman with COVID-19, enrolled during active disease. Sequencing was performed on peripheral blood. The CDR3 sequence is CASSDRRGSRYGYTF. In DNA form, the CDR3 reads TGTGCCAGCAGTGACCGGAGGGGCTCCCGCTATGGCTACACCTTC.